These T cell receptor beta chains were read from a single sample in a study of Ad26.COV2.S vaccination and SARS-CoV-2 variants. Some clones are missing from TCRdb's copy, which holds only in-frame ones; the method was immunoSEQ multiplex PCR. This sample has 300,000 to 400,000 clones, with around 87% found just once. Source: peripheral blood, taken in a trial of Ad26.COV2.S vaccine versus placebo. The receptors stem from a person aged 18 to 65 who received the Ad26.COV2.S COVID-19 vaccine or a placebo. Each CDR3 is given with its conserved first and last residue. Each record gives: CDR3 protein, J gene, D gene, clone size, V gene. The D gene is left open where the match is weak. Only some rows state a clone size, as once, few, many or a class for expanded clones.

cdr3_aa: CASSLTGRNQPQHF
j_call: TRBJ1-5
d_call: .
clone_size: few
v_call: TRBV28

cdr3_aa: CASSGQAGYTDTQYF
j_call: TRBJ2-3
d_call: .
clone_size: .
v_call: TRBV2

cdr3_aa: CASSRGGWETQYF
j_call: TRBJ2-5
d_call: TRBD2
clone_size: .
v_call: TRBV12-3/TRBV12-4

cdr3_aa: CASSNLEGLNRETQYF
j_call: TRBJ2-5
d_call: TRBD2
clone_size: .
v_call: TRBV4-2

cdr3_aa: CASSIDDGGTEAFF
j_call: TRBJ1-1
d_call: .
clone_size: .
v_call: TRBV19

cdr3_aa: CASSYLLGDSSYEQYF
j_call: TRBJ2-7
d_call: TRBD1
clone_size: .
v_call: TRBV6-6

cdr3_aa: CASTGTYSNQPQHF
j_call: TRBJ1-5
d_call: .
clone_size: once
v_call: TRBV19

cdr3_aa: CASSYSSSSGQFF
j_call: TRBJ2-1
d_call: TRBD2
clone_size: .
v_call: TRBV6-5

cdr3_aa: CASSQVAGSLYNEQFF
j_call: TRBJ2-1
d_call: .
clone_size: .
v_call: TRBV4-2

cdr3_aa: CASRWGTNYGYTF
j_call: TRBJ1-2
d_call: .
clone_size: .
v_call: TRBV25-1

cdr3_aa: CASSSSGTTYEQYF
j_call: TRBJ2-7
d_call: .
clone_size: .
v_call: TRBV7-2

cdr3_aa: CASSYSSPHEQFF
j_call: TRBJ2-1
d_call: .
clone_size: .
v_call: TRBV6-5

cdr3_aa: CASSSGSPPKEQYF
j_call: TRBJ2-7
d_call: .
clone_size: .
v_call: TRBV9

cdr3_aa: CASSVEPSPTDTQYF
j_call: TRBJ2-3
d_call: .
clone_size: .
v_call: TRBV9

cdr3_aa: CATSREEGAGTYGYTF
j_call: TRBJ1-2
d_call: TRBD1
clone_size: .
v_call: TRBV15

cdr3_aa: CASSPSGGDEQYF
j_call: TRBJ2-7
d_call: TRBD1
clone_size: few
v_call: TRBV18

cdr3_aa: CASSPSGANVLTF
j_call: TRBJ2-6
d_call: .
clone_size: once
v_call: TRBV11-3

cdr3_aa: CASSSPLNTGELFF
j_call: TRBJ2-2
d_call: .
clone_size: .
v_call: TRBV5-4

cdr3_aa: CASSHGTASSYEQYF
j_call: TRBJ2-7
d_call: TRBD1
clone_size: .
v_call: TRBV4-3

cdr3_aa: CASSEWGRHTEAFF
j_call: TRBJ1-1
d_call: .
clone_size: .
v_call: TRBV25-1

cdr3_aa: CASSLNGPGDTPDTQYF
j_call: TRBJ2-3
d_call: .
clone_size: .
v_call: TRBV7-3

cdr3_aa: CASSIGPDRGSYEQYF
j_call: TRBJ2-7
d_call: .
clone_size: .
v_call: TRBV19

cdr3_aa: CASSITARDRVWEKLFF
j_call: TRBJ1-4
d_call: TRBD1
clone_size: .
v_call: TRBV4-2

cdr3_aa: CASSSRDRAYEQYF
j_call: TRBJ2-7
d_call: TRBD1
clone_size: .
v_call: TRBV11-3

cdr3_aa: CASSPVYRGNQPQHF
j_call: TRBJ1-5
d_call: .
clone_size: .
v_call: TRBV27

cdr3_aa: CASSYSRQTNYGYTF
j_call: TRBJ1-2
d_call: .
clone_size: .
v_call: TRBV6-5